The 7 T cell receptor beta chains given below trace back to one sample, sequenced in a study of blood T cell repertoires in COVID-19. Sequencing was performed with immunoSEQ multiplex PCR; in TCRdb, only in-frame clones are kept and a portion is missing. The data show just under 250,000 clones, roughly 91% seen once. Sequenced: PBMCs or T cells enriched from blood (not recorded which). The origin of the receptors is a woman aged 25 to 39 who had recovered from COVID-19.

The chain employs TRBV28 and TRBJ1-6; 12 bases line up with TRBD1. The CDR3 runs to 15 residues. The germline V gene has CDR1 MDHEN and CDR2 SYDVKM. The ends lost 9 bases at V and 9 bases at J; junction bases unmatched: 9. In DNA, the CDR3 is TGTGCCAGTTACCGGGACAGGGGGCGCCGTTCACCCCTCCACTTT. Encoded protein: CASYRDRGRRSPLHF.

V usage is TRBV19 and J usage is TRBJ1-2; the match to TRBD1 covers 7 bases. Germline V gene data show CDR1 as LNHDA and CDR2 as SQIVND (reference sequence). CDR3 length equals 13 residues. With 2 bases clipped from V and 6 bases from J, the junction kept 3 bases outside the gene matches. The CDR3 DNA sequence: TGTGCCAGTAGTATACGTACAGGGGATGGCTACACCTTC. Protein sequence: CASSIRTGDGYTF.

The chain is built from TRBV19 and TRBJ1-2; 7 nucleotides agree with TRBD1. CDR1 LNHDA and CDR2 SQIVND come from the germline V gene (reference sequence). The CDR3 is 14 amino acids. V lost 10 bases and J lost 2; bases outside the gene matches: 10. The CDR3 bases are TGTGCCACCTCATGGACAGGAGACAACTATGGCTACACCTTC. Amino acids: CATSWTGDNYGYTF.

On this clone itself: Mismatch with germline at one junction end may stem from a read error. The rearrangement links TRBV7-8 to TRBJ1-2; 7 bases agree with TRBD1. Germline-derived CDR1 and CDR2 are SGHVS and FQNEAQ. The CDR3 consists of 15 residues. Here the CDR3 DNA reads TGTGCCAGCAGCTTAGAGGGGGCAGAGACCAATGGCTACACCTTT. It is translated as CASSLEGAETNGYTF.

This clone was observed a single time. This rearrangement joins TRBV5-4 to TRBJ2-5; D remains unclear. The CDR3 runs 16 residues. The germline CDR1 and CDR2 sequences are SGHNT and YYREEE (reference sequence). V lost 4 bases and J 5 bases, leaving 21 bases between the germline ends. The CDR3 DNA is TGTGCCAGCAGCCCCGCCCCCCGTGCGTTGAGTGAGACCCAGTACTTC. Translated, it gives CASSPAPRALSETQYF.

The chain joins TRBV19 to TRBJ2-5, with 8 bases aligning to TRBD2. The CDR3 is made up of 14 amino acids. Germline V lookup: CDR1 LNHDA, CDR2 SQIVND (reference sequence). Germline trimming cut 6 bases from V and 4 bases from J; bases unmatched to any gene: 7. The CDR3 bases are TGTGCCAGTAGGGGTCGGGGGGGCGGAGAGACCCAGTACTTC. Translated: CASRGRGGGETQYF.

The chain employs TRBV27 and TRBJ2-7; TRBD1 might be the D (5 bases). Germline CDR1 and CDR2: MNHEY and SMNVEV (reference sequence). The CDR3 loop spans 15 amino acids. The V and J ends lost 5 bases and 6 bases respectively, with 20 bases between them. This chain's CDR3 is CASSPIDSLRAEQYF. In DNA, the CDR3 is TGTGCCAGCAGTCCCATAGACAGCCTGAGAGCCGAGCAGTACTTC.